The 6 T cell receptor beta chains given below trace back to one sample, sequenced in a study of T-cell reconstitution after alpha-beta-depleted transplantation in children. The library targeted TCRbeta and was prepared with unique molecular identifiers. TCRdb itself ran the PCR reads through MiXCR, one entry per CDR3 protein. The data show hundreds of thousands of distinct CDR3 sequences, about a tenth seen once. Sample: PBMCs, taken before TCRalphabeta/CD19-depleted stem cell transplant. Receptor source: a boy younger than two with acute myeloid leukemia, due to receive a stem cell transplant.

The rearrangement joins TRBV28 to TRBJ1-5; weak D call: TRBD1 (6 bases). The V end lost 5 bases, the J end lost 0 bases, and 14 bases lay between the germline ends. This CDR3 is built from 16 residues. Germline CDR1 reads MDHEN; CDR2 reads SYDVKM. CDR3 amino acids: CASSPLDRNSNQPQHF. The CDR3 nucleotides read TGTGCCAGCAGTCCCCTGGACAGAAATAGCAATCAGCCCCAGCATTTT.

This clonotype appeared many times. The gene calls are TRBV5-1 and TRBJ2-7, with 11 bases identical to TRBD2. The CDR3 sequence is 14 residues long. Trimming at V came to 4 bases and at J to 3 bases, leaving 3 bases not matched to a gene. Germline V gene lookup returns CDR1 SGHRS and CDR2 YFSETQ. CDR3 amino acids: CASSSTSGGYEQYF. CDR3 bases: TGCGCCAGCAGCAGCACTAGCGGGGGCTACGAGCAGTACTTC.

This clonotype was counted many times. The CDR3 loop reads CASSRDTSTDTQYF. CDR3 coding DNA: TGTGCCAGCAGCCGGGACACTAGCACAGATACGCAGTATTTT. The rearrangement uses TRBV7-2 and TRBJ2-3, with a tentative D call TRBD1 (6 bases). The V end was cut by 5 bases, the J end by 0 bases, with 9 bases between. The length of the CDR3 is 14 residues. Germline CDR1 and CDR2: SGHTA and FQGNSA.

This clonotype was found many times. This sequence joins TRBV3-1 and TRBJ2-1; the match to TRBD2 covers 9 bases. This CDR3 has 13 residues. After removal of 4 bases from V and 7 bases from J, the junction contained 2 bases not matched to a gene. Germline V CDR1 and CDR2: LGHDT, YNNKEL (reference sequence). CDR3 DNA: TGTGCCAGCAGCCGAGCGGGAGGTAATGAGCAGTTCTTC. This translates into CASSRAGGNEQFF.

This clonotype was counted ten times or more. This chain joins TRBV12-3 or TRBV12-4 and TRBJ2-5; 7 nucleotides match TRBD2. V trimming: 5 bases; J trimming: 3 bases; junction bases outside the gene matches: 6. This CDR3 spans 14 amino acids. The DNA of the CDR3 is TGTGCCAGCAGTACCTGGGCGGGGGAAGAGACCCAGTACTTC. Protein: CASSTWAGEETQYF.

By sample share, this clonotype is large. The genes are TRBV6-5 and TRBJ2-3, with no clear D. Trimming stripped 4 bases from V and 0 bases from J, with 5 bases between. The CDR3 length is 13 residues. Looked up from germline, CDR1 is MNHEY and CDR2 is SVGAGI. This CDR3 reads CASSWQSTDTQYF. The CDR3 DNA reads as TGTGCCAGCAGTTGGCAGAGCACAGATACGCAGTATTTT.